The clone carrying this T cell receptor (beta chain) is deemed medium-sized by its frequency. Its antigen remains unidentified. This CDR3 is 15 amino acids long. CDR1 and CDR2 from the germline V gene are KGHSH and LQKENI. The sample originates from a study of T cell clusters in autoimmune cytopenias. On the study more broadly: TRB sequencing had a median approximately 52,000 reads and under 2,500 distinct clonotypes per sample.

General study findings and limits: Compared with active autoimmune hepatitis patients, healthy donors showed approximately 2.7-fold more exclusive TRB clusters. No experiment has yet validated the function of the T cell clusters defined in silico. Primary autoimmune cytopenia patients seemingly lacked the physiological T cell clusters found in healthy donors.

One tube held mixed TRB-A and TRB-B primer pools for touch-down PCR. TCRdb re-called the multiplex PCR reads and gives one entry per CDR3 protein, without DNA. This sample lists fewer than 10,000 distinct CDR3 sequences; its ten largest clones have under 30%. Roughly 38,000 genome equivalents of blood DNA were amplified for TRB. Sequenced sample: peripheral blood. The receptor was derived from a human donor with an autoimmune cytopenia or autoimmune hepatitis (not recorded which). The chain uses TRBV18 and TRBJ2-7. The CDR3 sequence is CASSPVREGPNEQYF.